Following are 22 T cell receptor beta chains from one sample sequenced in a study of T cell responses to AZD1222 COVID-19 vaccine. Clones were sequenced by immunoSEQ multiplex PCR, and TCRdb holds only the in-frame ones, with some missing. The repertoire holds 150,000 to 200,000 clones, with about 93% as singletons. Sequenced material: peripheral blood, taken 28 days after the second AZD1222 dose. The receptor set was obtained from an adult who received the AZD1222 COVID-19 vaccine.

The genes are TRBV14 and TRBJ1-1; tentative D call: TRBD1 (5 bases). The CDR3 has 14 residues. CDR1 and CDR2 (germline): SGHDN, FVKESK. V was trimmed by 1 base and J by 1 base, leaving 7 bases between them. The CDR3: CASSQVGGNTEAFF. In nucleotides, the CDR3 is TGTGCCAGCAGCCAAGTCGGGGGGAACACTGAAGCTTTCTTT.

This clone was seen just once. The V call is TRBV30, the J call TRBJ2-4; weak D call: TRBD2 (5 bases). Germline CDR1 is GTSNPN and CDR2 is SVGIG (reference sequence). CDR3 length: 13 amino acids. V gave up 5 bases and J gave up 0 bases, with 8 bases separating them. The CDR3 DNA follows: TGTGCCTGGGCGGCGGGAGCCAAAAACATTCAGTACTTC. This translates into CAWAAGAKNIQYF.

V and J are TRBV6-2 or TRBV6-3 and TRBJ2-7; D gene unclear. This CDR3 has 11 residues. V was pared by 2 bases and J by 7 bases, with 6 bases between. CDR1 is MNHEY, CDR2 SVGEGT, per germline. The CDR3 bases are TGTGCCAGCAGTTACGGGGTAGAGCAGTACTTC. This sequence encodes CASSYGVEQYF.

This sequence joins TRBV5-4 and TRBJ1-2; 12 bases agree with TRBD1. Per germline, CDR1 SGHNT and CDR2 YYREEE (reference sequence). The CDR3 consists of 14 residues. The V gene end was trimmed by 3 bases and the J gene end by 7 bases; junction bases not matched to a gene: 4. CDR3 DNA: TGTGCCAGCAGCTGGGGACAGGGGGCGCGTGGCTACACCTTC. Its protein product is CASSWGQGARGYTF.

The chain links TRBV7-2 to TRBJ1-2, with 11 bases lining up with TRBD1. The V segment lost 5 bases and the J segment 8 bases; nucleotides outside the gene matches: 10. CDR1 SGHTA and CDR2 FQGNSA come from the germline V gene. The CDR3 sequence is 15 residues long. DNA of the CDR3: TGTGCCAGCAGCCGGACAGGGGGCGTGAGCACCGGCTACACCTTC. Amino acid sequence: CASSRTGGVSTGYTF.

This chain connects TRBV7-3 to TRBJ1-1; the D gene is possibly TRBD1 (6 bases). The CDR3 sequence is 14 residues long. Per the germline V gene, CDR1 is SGHTA and CDR2 is FQGTGA. V was clipped by 5 bases and J by 4 bases, with 14 bases between them. The CDR3 is CASSTGGPSTEAFF. The CDR3 DNA sequence: TGTGCCAGCAGCACTGGGGGGCCGAGCACTGAAGCTTTCTTT.

The chain combines TRBV3-1 (or the pseudogene TRBV3-2) with TRBJ2-7; D not resolved. V was trimmed by 3 bases and J by 2 bases, leaving 17 bases between them. The CDR3 consists of 16 residues. CDR1 and CDR2 from the germline V gene are LGHDT and YNNKEL (reference sequence). CDR3 loop: CASSHQDPLGAYEQYF. The CDR3 bases are TGTGCCAGCAGCCACCAAGACCCCCTGGGCGCCTACGAGCAGTACTTC.

This chain uses TRBV21-1 with TRBJ1-1. TRBV21-1 is listed as a pseudogene. The CDR3 consists of 16 residues. The CDR3 DNA reads TGTGCCAGCAGCAAAGATGGCGAGGGGGGGAGGCCTGAAGCTTTCTTT. Its protein product is CASSKDGEGGRPEAFF.

The V and J genes are TRBV4-2 and TRBJ1-2; 8 nucleotides align to TRBD1. In germline, CDR1 is LGHNA, CDR2 YNFKEQ. Unmatched junction bases numbered 12, after V lost 4 bases and J lost 8 bases. This CDR3 contains 15 residues. This CDR3 is CASSPYERDRKGYTF. DNA for the CDR3: TGTGCCAGCAGCCCCTATGAACGGGACAGGAAAGGCTACACCTTC.

The chain recombines TRBV7-3 with TRBJ2-2, with 7 bases lining up with TRBD1. This CDR3 comprises 13 residues. Germline V gene sequence: CDR1 SGHTA, CDR2 FQGTGA. V shed 2 bases, J shed 6 bases, and the junction held 0 bases outside the gene matches. The CDR3 reads CASSLQGAGELFF. DNA of the CDR3: TGTGCCAGCAGCTTACAGGGGGCCGGGGAGCTGTTTTTT.

The genes are TRBV4-2 and TRBJ2-3; no reliable D call. Trimming cost V 4 bases and J 4 bases, with 21 bases left between them. Looked up from germline, CDR1 is LGHNA and CDR2 is YNFKEQ. This CDR3 comprises 17 residues. The CDR3 nucleotides read TGTGCCAGCAGCCTACACCCCGGAAGCGTTTCCTCAGATACGCAGTATTTT. Protein sequence: CASSLHPGSVSSDTQYF.

The chain links TRBV9 to TRBJ1-1; weak D call: TRBD1 (6 bases). This CDR3 has 15 residues. V dropped 0 bases and J dropped 1 base, with 10 bases sitting between them. CDR1 and CDR2 (germline): SGDLS, YYNGEE. The CDR3 reads CASSVGWGANTEAFF. The CDR3 nucleotides are TGTGCCAGCAGCGTAGGATGGGGGGCGAACACTGAAGCTTTCTTT.

The gene calls are TRBV9 and TRBJ2-2, with 12 positions matching TRBD1. Germline CDR1 is SGDLS and CDR2 is YYNGEE. V shed 6 bases and J 6 bases; nucleotides not matched to a gene: 9. The CDR3 is made up of 16 amino acids. The CDR3 loop reads CASTLAGQGASGELFF. CDR3 sequence (DNA): TGTGCCAGCACCCTCGCGGGACAGGGGGCCTCCGGGGAGCTGTTTTTT.

The rearrangement uses TRBV7-3 and TRBJ1-2; 9 positions match TRBD1. Germline V gene sequence: CDR1 SGHTA, CDR2 FQGTGA. This CDR3 spans 13 amino acids. V trimming: 3 bases; J trimming: 7 bases; junction bases outside the gene matches: 3. The CDR3 nucleotides read TGTGCCAGCAGCTTCGACAGGGGGGCTGGCTACACCTTC. As protein: CASSFDRGAGYTF.

The chain uses TRBV2 and TRBJ2-5, with 10 bases aligning to TRBD2. Per germline, CDR1 SNHLY and CDR2 FYNNEI. The CDR3 has 16 amino acids. V shed 10 bases and J 4 bases; nucleotides not matched to a gene: 15. Here the CDR3 reads CAKKGQAGGFRETQYF. CDR3 sequence (DNA): TGTGCCAAGAAGGGGCAAGCGGGAGGGTTTCGAGAGACCCAGTACTTC.

The V and J genes are TRBV6-5 and TRBJ1-1; D is undetermined. This CDR3 has 12 residues. V was trimmed by 11 bases and J by 0 bases, leaving 10 bases between them. CDR1 is MNHEY and CDR2 is SVGAGI in the germline V gene. CDR3 sequence reads: CALTRMNTEAFF. The CDR3 bases are TGTGCCTTAACCCGGATGAACACTGAAGCTTTCTTT.

The chain joins TRBV7-3 to TRBJ2-1, with D possibly being TRBD2 (5 bases). Between the trimmed V and J ends, which lost 4 bases and 10 bases, there was a span of 11 bases. CDR3 length equals 12 residues. The germline V gene encodes CDR1 SGHTA and CDR2 FQGTGA. CDR3 amino acids: CASSSRTGEQFF. CDR3 DNA: TGTGCCAGCAGCTCCCGGACTGGGGAGCAGTTCTTC.

The J gene is TRBJ1-4, the V gene TRBV28; 8 positions agree with TRBD1. The J segment lost 3 bases and the V segment lost 5 bases, leaving 8 bases of the junction unmatched. The CDR3 loop spans 16 amino acids. The germline V gene encodes CDR1 MDHEN and CDR2 SYDVKM. In DNA, the CDR3 is TGTGCCAGCAGTCGATCAGGGGGCGCGGCTAATGAAAAACTGTTTTTT. It is translated as CASSRSGGAANEKLFF.

V gene TRBV28 combines with J gene TRBJ2-3; no reliable D call. CDR3 length: 13 amino acids. V was clipped by 3 bases and J by 0 bases, with 4 bases between them. Per germline, CDR1 MDHEN and CDR2 SYDVKM. The CDR3 nucleotides are TGTGCCAGCAGTTTCGGGAGCACAGATACGCAGTATTTT. Protein: CASSFGSTDTQYF.

The chain carries TRBV28 and TRBJ1-1, with a weak D call TRBD1 (5 bases). Trimming took off 6 bases at V and 0 bases at J, with 8 bases between the two ends. CDR1 and CDR2 (germline): MDHEN, SYDVKM. The CDR3 is 13 amino acids. The CDR3 nucleotides are TGTGCCAGCAGGGGGGTCATGAACACTGAAGCTTTCTTT. Translation gives CASRGVMNTEAFF.

This rearrangement joins TRBV10-2 to TRBJ2-5, with 10 bases aligning to TRBD2. The CDR3 sequence is 17 residues long. The V and J ends lost 2 bases and 6 bases, in that order; junction bases with no gene match: 12. The germline V gene has CDR1 WSHSY and CDR2 SAAADI. This CDR3 reads CASSEIRKAGGQKTQYF. The CDR3 nucleotides read TGCGCCAGCAGTGAGATTAGAAAAGCGGGGGGGCAAAAGACCCAGTACTTC.

V usage is TRBV2 and J usage is TRBJ1-5, with D perhaps TRBD1 (5 bases). Germline CDR1 is SNHLY and CDR2 is FYNNEI. Trimming left V 3 bases short and J 1 base short, with 7 bases between. CDR3 length: 14 residues. The CDR3 coding sequence is TGTGCCAGCAGTGACAGGGACAGCAATCAGCCCCAGCATTTT. Amino acid sequence: CASSDRDSNQPQHF.